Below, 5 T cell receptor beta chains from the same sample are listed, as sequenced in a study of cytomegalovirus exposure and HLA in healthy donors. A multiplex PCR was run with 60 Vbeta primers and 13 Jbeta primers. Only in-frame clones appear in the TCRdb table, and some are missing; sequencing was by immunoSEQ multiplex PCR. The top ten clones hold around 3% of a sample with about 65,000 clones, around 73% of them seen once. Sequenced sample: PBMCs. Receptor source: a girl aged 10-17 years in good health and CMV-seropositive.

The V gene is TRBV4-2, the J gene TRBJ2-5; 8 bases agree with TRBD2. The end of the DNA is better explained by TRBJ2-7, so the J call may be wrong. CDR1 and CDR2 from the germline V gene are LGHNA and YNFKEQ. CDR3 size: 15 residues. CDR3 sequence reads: CASSPEAGENYEQYF. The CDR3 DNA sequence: TGTGCCAGCAGCCCGGAAGCGGGGGAGAACTACGAGCAGTACTTC.

The CDR3 here is CASSYRQGNYGYTF. For the CDR3, the DNA is TGTGCCAGCAGCTACCGACAGGGGAACTATGGCTACACCTTC. J is TRBJ1-2 and V is TRBV7-2, with 8 bases fitting TRBD1. The V gene's germline CDR1 is SGHTA and CDR2 FQGNSA. The CDR3 is 14 residues long. Unmatched junction bases numbered 3, after V lost 4 bases and J lost 2 bases.

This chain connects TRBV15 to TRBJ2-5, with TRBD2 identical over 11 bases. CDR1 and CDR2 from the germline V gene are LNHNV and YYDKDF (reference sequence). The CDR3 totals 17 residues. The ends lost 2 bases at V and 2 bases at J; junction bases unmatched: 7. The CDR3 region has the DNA TGTGCCACCAGCAGATGGTCTAGCGGGAGGATGCAAGAGACCCAGTACTTC. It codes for CATSRWSSGRMQETQYF.

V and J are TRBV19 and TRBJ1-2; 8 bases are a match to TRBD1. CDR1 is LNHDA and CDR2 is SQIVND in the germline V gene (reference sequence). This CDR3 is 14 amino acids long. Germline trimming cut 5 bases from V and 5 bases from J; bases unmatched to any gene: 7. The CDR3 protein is CASSVIQGEYGYTF. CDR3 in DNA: TGTGCCAGTAGTGTCATACAGGGGGAATATGGCTACACCTTC.

The CDR3 nucleotides read TGTGCCTGGACAGGGGCCGAGCAGTACTTC. Translated, it gives CAWTGAEQYF. The chain recombines TRBV30 with TRBJ2-7; D perhaps matches TRBD1 (6 bases). The germline V gene has CDR1 GTSNPN and CDR2 SVGIG (reference sequence). The V gene lost 4 bases and the J gene lost 6 bases, with 7 bases spanning the gap. This CDR3 region has 10 residues. Based on the CDR3 plus reference TRBV30 and TRBJ2-7, the full variable domain is SQTIHQWPATLVQPVGSPLSLECTVEGTSNPNLYWYRQAAGRGLQLLFYSVGIGQISSEVPQNLSASRPQDRQFILSSKKLLLSDSGFYLCAWTGAEQYFGPGTRLTVT.